The source of this TCR beta chain is a study of response to subunit inactivated influenza vaccine. This clonotype occurred a few times. Antigen unknown. The CDR3 is made up of 15 amino acids. Germline lookup yields CDR1 DFQATT and CDR2 SNEGSKA (reference sequence). Trimming cost V 3 bases and J 3 bases; bases outside gene matches: 7. TCRdb redid the calling of the RT-PCR reads with MiXCR, one entry per CDR3 protein. The sample carries roughly 700,000 distinct CDR3 sequences, approximately 15% recorded once. Points from the study as a whole: Authors suggested seasonal influenza vaccinations each recruit few new T cells.

Sequencing used PBMCs from blood, obtained around two weeks before vaccination. The source is a man aged 50-60 years who received an inactivated influenza vaccine. The chain is built from TRBV20-1 and TRBJ1-5; TRBD1 aligns across 8 bases. CDR3 bases: TGCAGTGCTAGTTTTGGGACAGGAAACAATCAGCCCCAGCATTTT. Protein sequence: CSASFGTGNNQPQHF.